This record concerns one T cell receptor (beta chain) sequence. This clonotype was seen at least ten times. Its antigen has not been determined. No much larger clonotype is one base removed from it; base qualities were not supplied. This specimen comes from a study of CD8 T cells in ankylosing spondylitis (dated by TCRdb to 2017 to 2019). For the wider study: The study profiled T cell receptor beta repertoires in healthy donors and ankylosing spondylitis patients to find disease-linked TCR variants. Peripheral blood samples were taken, and synovial fluid was additionally collected from ankylosing spondylitis patients. The full study cohort was made up of about 24 ankylosing spondylitis patients and about a hundred healthy donors. The full study reports these points: Some of the motif variants had been reported before in the synovial fluid and blood of reactive arthritis patients, a finding that suggests common disease-initiation mechanisms. A TCR beta motif of several highly homologous amino acid variants appeared characteristic of blood from ankylosing spondylitis patients. The disease-linked clones had a CD8+ phenotype and were found at relatively low frequencies in peripheral blood. The disease-linked clones were reported as significantly enriched in matched synovial fluid samples from ankylosing spondylitis patients.

Sequencing used an Illumina HiSeq 2500. Quantitative 5'-RACE with molecular barcodes was used to prepare TCR beta libraries. The study's processing was this. A new computational method, built on a probabilistic model of VDJ rearrangement, was used to identify disease-linked TCR variants. The raw public data were reprocessed by TCRdb itself: fastp quality trimming at Q25, MiXCR clonotype calling, in-frame beta chains only. CDR3 protein sequences are deduplicated, and each keeps its most common genes and DNA. The V and J calls were determined by TCRdb, not by the authors. Counted in this sample were some 250,000 distinct CDR3 sequences; 8% to 9.5% of them appeared once. Nearly 7% of the sample lies in the top ten. V is reduced by 7 bases and J by 3 bases, leaving a spacing of 10 bases between them. The CDR3 numbers 13 residues from cysteine through phenylalanine. Solely the CDR3 DNA is kept, with 39 bases framed from the first base. CDR1 and CDR2 were assigned from the germline V gene (reference sequence) as SEHNR and FQNEAQ.

The sequencing sample was made of blood, either unsorted or a sorted T cell fraction (not recorded which). The chain is encoded by TRBV7-9 joined to TRBJ2-1; the D gene identity is not certain. The receptor comes from a male donor with ankylosing spondylitis or in good health (not recorded which). The sequenced DNA is TGTGCCAGCACCGGACCGAGCTACAATGAGCAGTTCTTC. This sequence encodes CASTGPSYNEQFF.